Following are 20 T cell receptor beta chains from one sample sequenced in a study of T cell changes during pregnancy in multiple sclerosis. Assay used: immunoSEQ multiplex PCR; TCRdb lists only in-frame clones, some missing. The sample holds tens of thousands of clones; just under 90% are singletons and the top ten take just under 0.6%. The source material was CD4+ T cells from peripheral blood mononuclear cells, sampled in the first trimester of pregnancy. Receptor source: a female donor with multiple sclerosis, enrolled in a pregnancy study.

The chain links TRBV6-5 to TRBJ1-2, with 10 bases aligning to TRBD1. This CDR3 is built from 15 residues. CDR1 MNHEY and CDR2 SVGAGI come from the germline V gene. The V gene end was trimmed by 6 bases and the J gene end by 3 bases; junction bases not matched to a gene: 7. The CDR3 sequence is CASSRPGQGHYGYTF. The CDR3 nucleotides read TGTGCCAGCAGCCGTCCGGGACAGGGGCACTATGGCTACACCTTC.

The chain uses TRBV5-6 and TRBJ1-5; D is unresolved. Deletions cut 4 bases from V and 5 bases from J, with 10 bases between. Per the germline V gene, CDR1 is SGHDT and CDR2 is YYEEEE. This CDR3 spans 13 amino acids. The CDR3, as DNA: TGTGCCAGCAGCCGGGGTCAGTATCAGCCCCAGCATTTT. It encodes CASSRGQYQPQHF.

V is TRBV6-1 and J is TRBJ2-3; D is possibly TRBD2 (7 bases). The germline V gene has CDR1 MNHNS and CDR2 SASEGT. The CDR3 is 14 residues long. Trimming took 8 bases from V and 3 from J, leaving 15 bases between them. CDR3 nucleotide sequence: TGTGCCAGCGGGGGGGGCGGGGTAACAGATACGCAGTATTTT. It codes for CASGGGGVTDTQYF.

The chain uses TRBV2 and TRBJ2-1; 8 bases map to TRBD1. Germline V gene data show CDR1 as SNHLY and CDR2 as FYNNEI. The CDR3 consists of 13 residues. Unmatched junction bases numbered 7, after V lost 6 bases and J lost 9 bases. CDR3: CASRIQGGGEQFF. The CDR3 DNA reads as TGTGCCAGCAGAATACAGGGGGGAGGTGAGCAGTTCTTC.

This clone was counted between two and nine times. The chain recombines TRBV28 with TRBJ1-5; D is unclear. This CDR3 contains 12 residues. The V end lost 6 bases, the J end lost 4 bases, and 7 bases lay between the germline ends. Germline V gene lookup returns CDR1 MDHEN and CDR2 SYDVKM. The CDR3 loop reads CASRVVNQPQHF. The CDR3 DNA reads as TGTGCCAGCAGGGTAGTGAATCAGCCCCAGCATTTT.

This rearrangement joins TRBV7-2 to TRBJ2-2; TRBD2 matches at 10 bases. The CDR3 is 21 amino acids. Germline V CDR1 and CDR2: SGHTA, FQGNSA. J was trimmed by 3 bases and V by 0 bases; bases with no gene match: 16. CDR3 in amino acids: CASSLAAPGLAIRQDTGELFF. CDR3 coding DNA: TGTGCCAGCAGCTTAGCCGCCCCGGGACTAGCGATCCGGCAAGACACCGGGGAGCTGTTTTTT.

On this clone itself: The same CDR3 arises from other DNA sequences in this sample as well. The V call is TRBV2, the J call TRBJ2-3, with D possibly being TRBD1 (6 bases). CDR1 and CDR2 (germline): SNHLY, FYNNEI. Trimming cost V 3 bases and J 2 bases, with 9 bases left between them. This CDR3 has 14 amino acids. The chain's CDR3 is CASSENRDTDTQYF. DNA for the CDR3: TGTGCCAGCAGTGAGAACAGGGACACAGATACGCAGTATTTT. Full variable domain (rest looked up from reference TRBV2 and TRBJ2-3): EPEVTQTPSHQVTQMGQEVILRCVPISNHLYFYWYRQILGQKVEFLVSFYNNEISEKSEIFDDQFSVERPDGSNFTLKIRSTKLEDSAMYFCASSENRDTDTQYFGPGTRLTVL.

CDR3 nucleotides: TGTGCCAGCAGCTTCTCTAGCCGGGTTTCAGATACGCAGTATTTT. It encodes CASSFSSRVSDTQYF. The V call is TRBV7-9, the J call TRBJ2-3, with a possible D match to TRBD2 (5 bases). The CDR3 extends over 15 amino acids. V shed 3 bases and J shed 4 bases, with 14 bases lying between them. In germline, CDR1 is SEHNR, CDR2 FQNEAQ (reference sequence).

This clone was detected once. The chain uses TRBV18 and TRBJ2-7; 9 bases match TRBD1. Germline lookup yields CDR1 KGHSH and CDR2 LQKENI. V trimming: 3 bases; J trimming: 3 bases; junction bases outside the gene matches: 6. CDR3 length equals 15 residues. CDR3 nucleotides: TGTGCCAGCTCACCTCTCGGGACAGGGATCTACGAGCAGTACTTC. Translation: CASSPLGTGIYEQYF.

The J gene is TRBJ1-2, the V gene TRBV5-1; D call uncertain. Trimming pared 0 bases from V and 6 bases from J, leaving 12 bases between. Germline values: CDR1 SGHRS, CDR2 YFSETQ. This CDR3 spans 14 amino acids. The CDR3 DNA is TGCGCCAGCAGCTTGGCAGTGGGGAGGGATGGCTACACCTTC. This encodes CASSLAVGRDGYTF.

The chain links TRBV5-4 to TRBJ2-2; D perhaps matches TRBD1 (6 bases). The CDR3 extends over 15 amino acids. The V gene lost 4 bases and the J gene lost 4 bases, with 14 bases spanning the gap. CDR1 and CDR2 from the germline V gene are SGHNT and YYREEE (reference sequence). CDR3 DNA sequence: TGTGCCAGCAGCCTCACAGGGACGGGCACCGGGGAGCTGTTTTTT. Translated: CASSLTGTGTGELFF. The variable domain in full, with the rest retrieved from reference TRBV5-4 and TRBJ2-2, is ETGVTQSPTHLIKTRGQQVTLRCSSQSGHNTVSWYQQALGQGPQFIFQYYREEENGRGNFPPRFSGLQFPNYSSELNVNALELDDSALYLCASSLTGTGTGELFFGEGSRLTVL.

The chain employs TRBV19 and TRBJ1-5, with TRBD1 as a possible D gene (5 bases). Deletions cut 6 bases from V and 5 bases from J, with 20 bases between. CDR1 LNHDA and CDR2 SQIVND come from the germline V gene (reference sequence). The CDR3 contains 16 residues. The CDR3 coding sequence is TGTGCCAGTAGAACCTCTCAATCGACAGACTATCAGCCCCAGCATTTT. This sequence encodes CASRTSQSTDYQPQHF.

This chain links TRBV4-3 with TRBJ1-6; no definite D call. The CDR3 consists of 19 residues. The germline V and J ends were trimmed by 4 bases and 0 bases, with 19 bases remaining between them. The V gene's germline CDR1 is LGHNA and CDR2 YSLEER. This CDR3 reads CASSPGPGKRSSYNSPLHF. CDR3 nucleotide sequence: TGCGCCAGCAGCCCGGGCCCGGGGAAGCGTAGCTCCTATAATTCACCCCTCCACTTT.

A single count supports this clone. The chain uses TRBV6-1 and TRBJ2-7, with TRBD1 as a possible D gene (5 bases). The V gene lost 8 bases and the J gene lost 4 bases, with 12 bases spanning the gap. Germline V lookup: CDR1 MNHNS, CDR2 SASEGT. This CDR3 spans 12 amino acids. CDR3 protein: CASRTKGYEQYF. CDR3 DNA sequence: TGTGCCAGCCGAACAAAGGGGTACGAGCAGTACTTC.

The genes are TRBV5-1 and TRBJ2-5; D might be TRBD1 (5 bases). The CDR3 spans 14 residues. Germline values: CDR1 SGHRS, CDR2 YFSETQ. Deletions cut 4 bases from V and 1 base from J, with 11 bases between. The CDR3 DNA follows: TGCGCCAGCAGCGTCCAGGGATTCCAAGAGACCCAGTACTTC. It translates to CASSVQGFQETQYF.

This clone was counted once. J is TRBJ2-5 and V is TRBV10-3, with 8 nucleotides matching TRBD1. Trimming at V came to 5 bases and at J to 2 bases, leaving 4 bases not matched to a gene. Germline assignment: CDR1 ENHRY and CDR2 SYGVKD. There are 14 residues in the CDR3. CDR3: CAISPGTGQETQYF. In nucleotides, the CDR3 is TGTGCCATCAGTCCGGGGACAGGTCAAGAGACCCAGTACTTC.

This chain uses TRBV27 with TRBJ1-1, with 8 bases fitting TRBD1. Germline V gene sequence: CDR1 MNHEY, CDR2 SMNVEV (reference sequence). Trimming removed 5 bases from V and 5 bases from J; junction bases left unmatched: 7. The CDR3 has 14 amino acids. The CDR3 sequence: CASSLGQVRTEAFF. The CDR3 DNA is TGTGCCAGCAGTCTGGGACAGGTGAGGACTGAAGCTTTCTTT.

This clone has only a few counts. The chain is built from TRBV19 and TRBJ1-3; possible D gene TRBD1, 5 bases. The CDR3 runs 18 residues. From germline, CDR1 is LNHDA and CDR2 SQIVND (reference sequence). Trimming removed 6 bases at V and 0 bases at J, with 21 bases between. The CDR3 DNA sequence: TGTGCCAGTAGCACGACCTCTCGACGGGGGAGCTCTGGAAACACCATATATTTT. Protein: CASSTTSRRGSSGNTIYF.

The V call is TRBV11-2, the J call TRBJ2-3; the D gene is possibly TRBD1 (5 bases). Germline V gene lookup returns CDR1 SGHAT and CDR2 FQNNGV. The ends were cut back, 4 bases at V and 4 bases at J, with 15 bases in the middle. There are 15 residues in the CDR3. This CDR3 is CASSSGTVGADTQYF. The CDR3 nucleotides are TGTGCCAGCAGCTCAGGAACAGTAGGGGCAGATACGCAGTATTTT.

The chain couples TRBV12-5 to TRBJ2-1; 10 bases map to TRBD2. J was trimmed by 6 bases and V by 2 bases; bases with no gene match: 10. From germline, CDR1 is LGHNT and CDR2 FRNRAP. The length of the CDR3 is 17 residues. This CDR3 reads CASGLFLAGGMGNEQFF. In DNA, the CDR3 is TGTGCTAGTGGTTTGTTTTTAGCGGGGGGTATGGGCAATGAGCAGTTCTTC. Complete variable domain (other parts from reference TRBV12-5 and TRBJ2-1): DARVTQTPRHKVTEMGQEVTMRCQPILGHNTVFWYRQTMMQGLELLAYFRNRAPLDDSGMPKDRFSAEMPDATLATLKIQPSEPRDSAVYFCASGLFLAGGMGNEQFFGPGTRLTVL.